The 20 T cell receptor beta chains below all came from one sample that was sequenced in a study of blood T cells in healthy people across ages. A second PCR, run for about 7 to 11 cycles, used a sample-barcoded 5' primer plus a J-beta primer mix. TCRdb used MiXCR to reprocess the 5' RACE reads, holding one entry per CDR3 protein. Among 1.5 million to 2 million distinct CDR3 sequences listed, about 50% were seen once. Sequencing was done on a sample of blood. These TCRs come from a middle-aged woman in good health.

This chain connects TRBV12-3 or TRBV12-4 to TRBJ2-4; D is unresolved. Trimming took off 4 bases at V and 0 bases at J, with 10 bases between the two ends. The CDR3 extends over 15 amino acids. The CDR3 DNA sequence: TGTGCCAGCAGTTATATACAACTAGCCAAAAACATTCAGTACTTC. Encoded protein: CASSYIQLAKNIQYF.

V is TRBV21-1 and J is TRBJ2-1; the table's D call, TRBD2, has no DNA check behind it. TRBV21-1 is a pseudogene locus. The CDR3 has 17 amino acids. DNA of the CDR3: TGTGCCAGCAGCTACCGGACTAGCGGGGGGGAGTACAATGAGCAGTTCTTC. This sequence encodes CASSYRTSGGEYNEQFF.

This clonotype was counted a few times. V usage is TRBV7-2 and J usage is TRBJ2-3, with D possibly being TRBD1 (7 bases). The V end was cut by 6 bases, the J end by 5 bases, with 15 bases between. Germline V gives CDR1 SGHTA, CDR2 FQGNSA. The CDR3 length is 14 residues. CDR3 region: CASRAGQGGDTQYF. For the CDR3, the DNA is TGTGCCAGCAGGGCCGGGCAGGGGGGAGATACGCAGTATTTT.

This sequence joins TRBV4-3 and TRBJ2-3; perhaps TRBD2 as D (6 bases). Germline CDR1 reads LGHNA; CDR2 reads YSLEER. The CDR3 covers 15 residues. With 0 bases removed from V and 4 bases from J, the gap between germline ends came to 11 bases. The CDR3 reads CASSQDRLGSDTQYF. The CDR3 bases are TGCGCCAGCAGCCAAGATCGACTAGGATCAGATACGCAGTATTTT.

The rearrangement joins TRBV6-5 to TRBJ2-1, with 8 bases identical to TRBD1. Losses at the gene ends were 1 base for V and 2 bases for J; bases not matched to a gene: 7. The germline V gene has CDR1 MNHEY and CDR2 SVGAGI. CDR3 length equals 17 residues. CDR3 DNA sequence: TGTGCCAGCAGTTACTTAAAACAGGGGGTTACCTACAATGAGCAGTTCTTC. Translating gives CASSYLKQGVTYNEQFF.

This clonotype showed up just a few times. The chain uses TRBV7-9 and TRBJ2-6; 7 nucleotides match TRBD1. V lost 3 bases to trimming and J lost 9 bases; unmatched junction nucleotides: 5. The CDR3 is made up of 14 amino acids. Germline lookup yields CDR1 SEHNR and CDR2 FQNEAQ (reference sequence). In DNA, the CDR3 is TGTGCCAGCAGCTTCGGGACAGAGGACAACGTCCTGACTTTC. Residues: CASSFGTEDNVLTF.

The chain is built from TRBV4-3 and TRBJ2-7; 7 bases line up with TRBD1. J lost 2 bases, V lost 1 base, and 8 bases had no gene match. The length of the CDR3 is 16 residues. CDR1 and CDR2 from the germline V gene are LGHNA and YSLEER. CDR3 sequence reads: CASSQGDRAFPYEQYF. CDR3 sequence (DNA): TGCGCCAGCAGCCAAGGAGACAGGGCTTTTCCCTACGAGCAGTACTTC.

This rearrangement joins TRBV28 to TRBJ2-7, with D unresolved. Germline CDR1 and CDR2: MDHEN and SYDVKM. Trimming removed 5 bases at V and 5 bases at J, with 10 bases between. This CDR3 is 12 amino acids long. CDR3 in amino acids: CASSNDGHEQYF. The CDR3 nucleotides read TGTGCCAGCAGTAACGACGGCCACGAGCAGTACTTC.

The V and J genes are TRBV12-3 or TRBV12-4 and TRBJ1-5; TRBD1 aligns across 7 bases. CDR3 length: 13 residues. V lost 6 bases, J lost 6 bases, and 5 bases stayed unmatched. The DNA of the CDR3 is TGTGCCAGCAGGGGGGGACAGCCTCAGCCCCAGCATTTT. Translated: CASRGGQPQPQHF.

V gene TRBV5-1 combines with J gene TRBJ1-1; 8 nucleotides line up with TRBD1. CDR1 is SGHRS, CDR2 YFSETQ, per germline. The CDR3 length is 18 residues. The ends lost 0 bases at V and 1 base at J; junction bases unmatched: 11. CDR3 coding DNA: TGCGCCAGCAGCTTGGGGGTTCCGGCTGGGACAGGGAACACTGAAGCTTTCTTT. It translates to CASSLGVPAGTGNTEAFF.

This chain links TRBV5-1 with TRBJ2-5; a possible D gene is TRBD1 (6 bases). The ends were cut back, 5 bases at V and 11 bases at J, with 31 bases in the middle. Germline V gene lookup returns CDR1 SGHRS and CDR2 YFSETQ. This CDR3 comprises 17 residues. CDR3 in amino acids: CASRPMVGTTLTGEQYF. The DNA of the CDR3 is TGCGCCAGCAGACCAATGGTAGGGACAACACTCACGGGTGAGCAGTACTTC.

Concerning this clonotype: Mismatch with germline at one junction end may stem from a read error. The chain carries TRBV12-3 or TRBV12-4 and TRBJ2-5; possible D gene TRBD2, 6 bases. The CDR3 loop spans 14 amino acids. The CDR3 DNA is TGTGCCTGCAGCCACCGGGACTTACAAGAGACCCAGTACTTC. Its protein is CACSHRDLQETQYF.

This clonotype was detected only a few times. The chain recombines TRBV29-1 with TRBJ1-2; a weak D match, TRBD1 (6 bases). The CDR3 runs to 13 residues. V was pared by 0 bases and J by 5 bases, with 10 bases between. The germline V gene encodes CDR1 SQVTM and CDR2 ANQGSEA. The CDR3 region has the DNA TGCAGCGTTGAAGAGCCCAGGGGTTATGGCTACACCTTC. It translates to CSVEEPRGYGYTF.

This clonotype was seen a handful of times. The chain links TRBV9 to TRBJ2-7; D tentatively fits TRBD1 or TRBD2 (5 bases each). Germline V gene data show CDR1 as SGDLS and CDR2 as YYNGEE. The V and J ends lost 0 bases and 5 bases respectively, with 12 bases between them. This CDR3 contains 14 residues. The CDR3 DNA sequence: TGTGCCAGCAGCGTAGGATGGGGGACGGACGAGCAGTACTTC. Amino acid sequence: CASSVGWGTDEQYF.

The chain combines TRBV2 with TRBJ2-7; 9 bases match TRBD1. Germline assignment: CDR1 SNHLY and CDR2 FYNNEI. J lost 4 bases, V lost 1 base, and 2 bases had no gene match. The CDR3 covers 14 residues. The DNA for the CDR3 is TGTGCCAGCAGTGAAGGAGGACAGGGGTACGAGCAGTACTTC. Residues: CASSEGGQGYEQYF.

The chain joins TRBV6-5 to TRBJ2-7, with D perhaps matching TRBD1 or TRBD2 (5 bases each). The CDR3 has 14 residues. Germline loops: CDR1 MNHEY, CDR2 SVGAGI. V lost 2 bases and J lost 2, with 10 bases in between. The CDR3: CASSYRGGTYEQYF. Written as DNA, the CDR3 is TGTGCCAGCAGTTACCGGGGCGGAACCTACGAGCAGTACTTC.

V usage is TRBV19 and J usage is TRBJ2-7, with D possibly called TRBD1 or TRBD2 (5 bases each). Germline values: CDR1 LNHDA, CDR2 SQIVND (reference sequence). V was cut by 1 base and J by 3 bases, with 10 bases left in between. The CDR3 totals 14 residues. CDR3 sequence: CASSIAGTDYEQYF. CDR3 bases: TGTGCCAGTAGTATAGCCGGGACGGACTACGAGCAGTACTTC.

The chain recombines TRBV25-1 with TRBJ2-7; maybe TRBD1 (6 bases). The CDR3 sequence is 14 residues long. Germline V gene sequence: CDR1 MGHDK, CDR2 SYGVNS. Trimming left V 3 bases short and J 0 bases short, with 9 bases between. The DNA for the CDR3 is TGTGCCAGCAGTGATTCAGGGGCCTCCTACGAGCAGTACTTC. Encoded protein: CASSDSGASYEQYF.

CDR3 in amino acids: CASSPSGSRRDEQYF. The CDR3 bases are TGTGCCAGCAGCCCGTCCGGGTCTCGACGCGATGAGCAGTACTTC. The chain combines TRBV7-2 with TRBJ2-7; the D is unclear. The V gene lost 5 bases and the J gene lost 7 bases, with 21 bases spanning the gap. This CDR3 has 15 residues. Germline V gene lookup returns CDR1 SGHTA and CDR2 FQGNSA.

The V and J genes are TRBV7-3 and TRBJ1-6; no reliable D call. This CDR3 has 14 amino acids. Trimming took off 3 bases at V and 8 bases at J, with 11 bases between the two ends. CDR1 and CDR2 (germline): SGHTA, FQGTGA. For the CDR3, the DNA is TGTGCCAGCAGCTTCCAAGGGTTGGATTCACCCCTCCACTTT. Protein: CASSFQGLDSPLHF.